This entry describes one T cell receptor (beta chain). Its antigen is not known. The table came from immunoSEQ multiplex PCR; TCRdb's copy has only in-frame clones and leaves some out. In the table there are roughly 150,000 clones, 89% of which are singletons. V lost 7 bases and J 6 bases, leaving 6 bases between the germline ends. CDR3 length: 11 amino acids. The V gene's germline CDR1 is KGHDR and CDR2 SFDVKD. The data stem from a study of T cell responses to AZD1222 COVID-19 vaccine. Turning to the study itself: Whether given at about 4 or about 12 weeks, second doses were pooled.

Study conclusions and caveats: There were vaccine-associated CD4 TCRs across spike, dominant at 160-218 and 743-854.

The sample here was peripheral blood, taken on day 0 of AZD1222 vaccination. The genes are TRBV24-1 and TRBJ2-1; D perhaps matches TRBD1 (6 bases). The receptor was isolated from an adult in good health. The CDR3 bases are TGTGCCACCAGACAGGGCAATGAGCAGTTCTTC. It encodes CATRQGNEQFF.